A selection of T cell receptor beta chains follows, all from one sample in a study of glioma-infiltrating T cells after dendritic cell vaccination. Sequencing was performed with immunoSEQ multiplex PCR; in TCRdb, only in-frame clones are kept and a portion is missing. The table lists about 65,000 clones, approximately 86% of them singletons. The starting material was blood, obtained after dendritic cell vaccination. Receptor source: a human donor with glioblastoma. Both conserved end residues are part of each CDR3. The D gene is left open where the match is weak. A row's size may be missing; if present it is once, few, many or a size class.

>TRBJ2-4|NA|TRBV4-1|NA
CASSPGGLAKNIQYF
TGCGCCAGCAGCCCTGGGGGGTTGGCCAAAAACATTCAGTACTTC
>TRBJ1-5|few|TRBV6-5|TRBD1
CASSFGTGESQPQHF
TGTGCCAGCAGTTTCGGGACAGGGGAGAGTCAGCCCCAGCATTTT
>TRBJ1-4|NA|TRBV19|NA
CATGQYATNEKLFF
TGTGCCACTGGACAATATGCAACTAATGAAAAACTGTTTTTT
>TRBJ2-1|NA|TRBV7-3|NA
CASSLTQGHEQFF
TGTGCCAGCAGCTTAACCCAGGGCCATGAGCAGTTCTTC
>TRBJ1-5|once|TRBV2|NA
CASSVQGSNQPQHF
TGTGCCAGCAGTGTCCAGGGGAGCAATCAGCCCCAGCATTTT
>TRBJ1-5|once|TRBV27|TRBD1
CASSRDRIYSNQPQHF
TGTGCCAGCAGCCGGGACAGGATCTATAGCAATCAGCCCCAGCATTTT
>TRBJ1-1|NA|TRBV27|TRBD1
CASSWRQGNTEAFF
TGTGCCAGCAGTTGGCGACAGGGGAACACTGAAGCTTTCTTT
>TRBJ2-7|NA|TRBV16|NA
CASSPSTGSYEQYF
TGTGCCAGCAGCCCGAGTACAGGGTCCTACGAGCAGTACTTC
>TRBJ1-2|NA|TRBV18|TRBD1
CASSPLGTGANYGYTF
TGTGCCAGCTCACCACTCGGGACAGGGGCGAACTATGGCTACACCTTC
>TRBJ2-7|once|TRBV5-4|NA
CASSLSDRFAYEQYF
TGTGCCAGCAGCTTGAGCGACAGGTTCGCCTACGAGCAGTACTTC
>TRBJ1-1|NA|TRBV4-1|NA
CASSPRANTEAFF
TGCGCCAGCAGCCCGCGAGCGAACACTGAAGCTTTCTTT
>TRBJ2-7|NA|TRBV5-6|TRBD1
CASSFSGQGGRYEQYF
TGTGCCAGCAGCTTCTCCGGACAGGGTGGTCGCTACGAGCAGTACTTC
>TRBJ2-4|NA|TRBV7-2|TRBD1
CASSLVGDRGPWSQYF
TGTGCCAGCAGCTTAGTTGGGGACAGGGGCCCTTGGTCTCAGTACTTC
>TRBJ1-3|NA|TRBV11-2|NA
CASSLGARGEFGNTIYF
TGTGCCAGCAGCTTAGGTGCCAGGGGTGAATTTGGAAACACCATATATTTT
>TRBJ2-1|NA|TRBV25-1|TRBD1
CASSDQGQGWDEQFF
TGTGCCAGCAGTGACCAGGGACAGGGGTGGGATGAGCAGTTCTTC
>TRBJ2-6|few|TRBV10-2|TRBD2
CASGRARQTLSGANVLTF
TGCGCCAGCGGGAGGGCCAGACAAACACTCTCTGGGGCCAACGTCCTGACTTTC
>TRBJ2-2|NA|TRBV19|TRBD2
CASRAGGPFSAGELFF
TGTGCCAGCCGAGCGGGGGGGCCGTTTTCAGCCGGGGAGCTGTTTTTT
>TRBJ2-5|NA|TRBV9|TRBD2
CASSALAGVGETQYF
TGTGCCAGCAGCGCTCTAGCGGGAGTCGGAGAGACCCAGTACTTC
>TRBJ1-2|NA|TRBV28|NA
CAAQLDGPSGGYTF
TGTGCCGCCCAACTCGATGGGCCGTCGGGAGGCTACACCTTC
>TRBJ2-7|NA|TRBV9|NA
CASSVDRDLTYEQYF
TGTGCCAGCAGCGTGGACCGGGATTTGACCTACGAGCAGTACTTC
>TRBJ2-3|NA|TRBV30|TRBD2
CAWTGDYGSTDTQYF
TGTGCCTGGACCGGGGACTATGGAAGCACAGATACGCAGTATTTT
>TRBJ2-1|NA|TRBV7-2|NA
CASSSRDYNEQFF
TGTGCCAGCAGCTCCCGGGACTACAATGAGCAGTTCTTC
>TRBJ1-4|NA|TRBV30|NA
CAWTPSSYEKLFF
TGTGCCTGGACCCCTAGTAGCTATGAAAAACTGTTTTTT
>TRBJ2-7|NA|TRBV7-2|NA
CASSDAGLDYEQYF
TGTGCCAGCAGCGATGCGGGACTGGACTACGAGCAGTACTTC
>TRBJ2-1|NA|TRBV7-9|TRBD1
CASRTQGNEQFF
TGTGCCAGCCGAACACAGGGGAATGAGCAGTTCTTC
>TRBJ2-2|NA|TRBV27|NA
CASSLGAYVSGELFF
TGTGCCAGCAGTTTAGGAGCCTACGTGAGCGGGGAGCTGTTTTTT
>TRBJ1-1|NA|TRBV4-1|NA
CASSHRDKFANPEVFF
TGCGCCAGCAGCCACCGGGACAAATTTGCGAACCCTGAAGTTTTCTTT
>TRBJ2-1|NA|TRBV25-1|NA
CASGRGQDEQFF
TGTGCCAGCGGCCGGGGACAAGATGAGCAGTTCTTC
>TRBJ1-6|NA|TRBV27|TRBD1
CASGKQGVSRRAYNSPLHF
TGTGCCAGCGGAAAACAGGGGGTGTCCCGTCGGGCCTATAATTCCCCCCTCCACTTT
>TRBJ1-6|NA|TRBV18|NA
CASSLEQGRNSPLHF
TGTGCCAGCTCCCTGGAGCAGGGCCGAAATTCACCCCTCCACTTT
>TRBJ1-4|NA|TRBV5-4|TRBD1
CASSRDSEEKLFF
TGTGCCAGCAGCCGGGACAGCGAGGAAAAACTGTTTTTT
>TRBJ2-7|NA|TRBV18|NA
CASSPRTAYEQYF
TGTGCCAGCTCACCAAGGACAGCTTACGAGCAGTACTTC
>TRBJ1-6|NA|TRBV30|NA
CAWSTAGGYNSPLHF
TGTGCCTGGAGTACAGCCGGGGGCTATAATTCACCCCTCCACTTT
>TRBJ1-2|NA|TRBV5-8|NA
CASSFEAWGAKGYTF
TGTGCCAGCAGCTTCGAAGCGTGGGGCGCGAAAGGCTACACCTTC
>TRBJ2-7|NA|TRBV18|NA
CASSPQLTSSYEQYF
TGTGCCAGCTCACCACAGCTTACTTCATCCTACGAGCAGTACTTC
>TRBJ2-5|few|TRBV18|TRBD1
CASSLLTGPAETQYF
TGTGCCAGCTCGCTCCTGACAGGGCCGGCGGAGACCCAGTACTTC
>TRBJ1-1|once|TRBV7-9|NA
CASSPIERANTEAFF
TGTGCCAGCAGCCCCATCGAGAGGGCAAACACTGAAGCTTTCTTT
>TRBJ2-7|NA|TRBV30|TRBD1
CAWSLRGIYEQYF
TGTGCCTGGAGCCTCAGGGGGATCTACGAGCAGTACTTC
>TRBJ1-2|NA|TRBV7-8|NA
CASRSTGTYGYTF
TGTGCCAGCAGATCGACAGGCACCTATGGCTACACCTTC
>TRBJ1-2|NA|TRBV11-2|NA
CASSLGTGGGYGYTF
TGTGCCAGCAGCTTAGGAACCGGAGGCGGCTATGGCTACACCTTC
>TRBJ2-6|NA|TRBV7-2|NA
CASSLDRARSGANVLTF
TGTGCCAGCAGCTTAGACAGGGCCCGGTCTGGGGCCAACGTCCTGACTTTC
>TRBJ2-7|NA|TRBV2|TRBD2
CASSPQTSGRGSYEQYF
TGTGCCAGCAGTCCACAGACTAGCGGGAGAGGTTCCTACGAGCAGTACTTC
>TRBJ1-6|NA|TRBV5-1|TRBD1
CASSLNMGTVNSPLHF
TGCGCCAGCAGCTTGAATATGGGGACAGTGAATTCACCCCTCCACTTT
>TRBJ2-1|NA|TRBV10-1|NA
CASSNSAEQFF
TGCGCCAGCAGTAACAGTGCTGAGCAGTTCTTC
>TRBJ1-1|NA|TRBV6-6|NA
CASSYPPRPNTEAFF
TGTGCCAGCAGTTATCCCCCCAGGCCGAACACTGAAGCTTTCTTT
>TRBJ2-7|NA|TRBV30|NA
CASLPIDRSSYEQYF
TGTGCCTCGCTACCCATCGACAGGAGCTCCTACGAGCAGTACTTC
>TRBJ2-3|NA|TRBV7-7|NA
CASSWTSTDTQYF
TGTGCCAGCAGCTGGACTAGCACAGATACGCAGTATTTT
>TRBJ2-7|NA|TRBV6-5|NA
CASSLGIAKHEQYF
TGTGCCAGCAGCCTCGGGATCGCTAAGCACGAGCAGTACTTC
>TRBJ1-1|NA|TRBV23-1|NA
CASRTLRQVGRTEAFF
TGCGCCAGCAGAACCCTTCGACAGGTGGGAAGGACTGAAGCTTTCTTT
>TRBJ2-1|NA|TRBV29-1|TRBD1
CSVQTGTGAYNEQFF
TGCAGCGTTCAAACCGGGACAGGTGCCTACAATGAGCAGTTCTTC
>TRBJ1-2|NA|TRBV7-2|TRBD1
CASENRDRVGYTF
TGTGCCAGTGAGAACCGGGACAGGGTGGGCTACACCTTC